One sample yielded the 20 T cell receptor beta chains listed below, sequenced in a study of blood T cells in healthy people across ages. The use of a sample-barcoded 5' primer and a J-beta primer mix characterized a second PCR of roughly 6 to 12 cycles. Each CDR3 protein gets one entry after TCRdb re-called the 5' RACE reads with MiXCR. The data contain roughly 1,500,000 distinct CDR3 sequences, around 36% of them singletons. The sample comprised blood. These receptors were collected from a woman aged 25 to 39 in good health.

This chain connects TRBV25-1 to TRBJ2-1, with 7 bases matching TRBD1. The germline V gene has CDR1 MGHDK and CDR2 SYGVNS. This CDR3 has 17 amino acids. V lost 2 bases and J lost 4; bases outside the gene matches: 11. CDR3 nucleotide sequence: TGTGCCAGCAGTGAAATCGGAGACGGGACAGCGTACAATGAGCAGTTCTTC. Translating gives CASSEIGDGTAYNEQFF.

The chain employs TRBV27 and TRBJ2-1, with unresolved D. There are 13 residues in the CDR3. V lost 8 bases and J lost 7, with 15 bases in between. Germline-derived CDR1 and CDR2 are MNHEY and SMNVEV (reference sequence). The CDR3 is CASGNPLGNEQFF. DNA of the CDR3: TGTGCCAGCGGAAACCCGCTGGGGAATGAGCAGTTCTTC.

The chain links TRBV20-1 to TRBJ2-3, with a weak D call TRBD2 (6 bases). V gave up 6 bases and J gave up 3 bases, with 13 bases separating them. The CDR3 contains 13 residues. Germline lookup yields CDR1 DFQATT and CDR2 SNEGSKA (reference sequence). The CDR3 DNA sequence: TGCAGTGCGGGGGGTCGAAGGACAGATACGCAGTATTTT. Encoded protein: CSAGGRRTDTQYF.

The chain couples TRBV5-1 to TRBJ2-3; 8 positions match TRBD2. Germline CDR1 reads SGHRS; CDR2 reads YFSETQ. The CDR3 sequence is 15 residues long. Trimming at V came to 0 bases and at J to 5 bases, leaving 5 bases not matched to a gene. This chain's CDR3 is CASSLVGLARDTQYF. CDR3 DNA sequence: TGCGCCAGCAGCTTGGTAGGACTAGCTAGAGATACGCAGTATTTT.

This clonotype was recorded a few times. The chain recombines TRBV2 with TRBJ1-2, with 8 bases aligning to TRBD1. Looked up from germline, CDR1 is SNHLY and CDR2 is FYNNEI. CDR3 size: 12 residues. V shed 10 bases, J shed 6 bases, and the junction held 7 bases outside the gene matches. The CDR3 region has the DNA TGTGCCACCTCAGGGGGCGCGGATGGCTACACCTTC. It is translated as CATSGGADGYTF.

The chain has TRBV28 and TRBJ1-1; no firm D call. The CDR3 runs to 15 residues. Trimming removed 5 bases from V and 6 bases from J, with 19 bases in between. The germline gives CDR1 MDHEN, CDR2 SYDVKM. The CDR3 reads CASSQRGQEVPEAFF. Written as DNA, the CDR3 is TGTGCCAGCAGTCAAAGAGGGCAGGAGGTCCCTGAAGCTTTCTTT.

The chain couples TRBV7-2 to TRBJ2-1, with TRBD2 identical over 7 bases. The CDR3 runs 18 residues. The trim removed 1 base at V and 0 bases at J, leaving 9 bases unmatched. Germline V lookup: CDR1 SGHTA, CDR2 FQGNSA. The CDR3 region is CASSLGPSRGSSYNEQFF. The DNA of the CDR3 is TGTGCCAGCAGCTTAGGACCGTCGCGGGGGAGCTCCTACAATGAGCAGTTCTTC.

The chain joins TRBV6-1 to TRBJ2-4; TRBD2 aligns across 8 bases. Looked up from germline, CDR1 is MNHNS and CDR2 is SASEGT. V shed 5 bases and J 1 base; nucleotides not matched to a gene: 13. The CDR3 length is 18 residues. CDR3 sequence: CASSRLANNLGAKNIQYF. The CDR3 DNA follows: TGTGCCAGCAGTCGACTAGCGAATAATTTAGGGGCCAAAAACATTCAGTACTTC.

This chain connects TRBV6-6 to TRBJ1-4; weak D call: TRBD1 (5 bases). Germline V gene data show CDR1 as MNHNY and CDR2 as SVGAGI (reference sequence). V was clipped by 9 bases and J by 0 bases, with 14 bases between them. The CDR3 has 15 amino acids. The CDR3 sequence: CASHAGGSTNEKLFF. The CDR3 DNA follows: TGTGCCAGTCACGCCGGGGGATCAACTAATGAAAAACTGTTTTTT.

The rearrangement joins TRBV6-1 to TRBJ1-5; 7 bases align to TRBD1. The V and J ends lost 0 bases and 2 bases, in that order; junction bases with no gene match: 1. The CDR3 totals 15 residues. Looked up from germline, CDR1 is MNHNS and CDR2 is SASEGT. In nucleotides, the CDR3 is TGTGCCAGCAGTGAAGCAGACAGGGGCAATCAGCCCCAGCATTTT. Translated: CASSEADRGNQPQHF.

This clonotype occurred once. This chain connects TRBV5-1 to TRBJ2-7; 7 bases align to TRBD2. Germline-derived CDR1 and CDR2 are SGHRS and YFSETQ. V was pared by 4 bases and J by 0 bases, with 10 bases of the junction left unmatched. This CDR3 comprises 16 residues. This chain's CDR3 is CASSRGTKGFSYEQYF. The CDR3 bases are TGCGCCAGCAGCCGTGGGACTAAAGGCTTCTCCTACGAGCAGTACTTC. The complete variable domain, with remaining parts taken from reference TRBV5-1 and TRBJ2-7, reads KAGVTQTPRYLIKTRGQQVTLSCSPISGHRSVSWYQQTPGQGLQFLFEYFSETQRNKGNFPGRFSGRQFSNSRSEMNVSTLELGDSALYLCASSRGTKGFSYEQYFGPGTRLTVT.

This sequence joins TRBV29-1 and TRBJ1-2; TRBD1 matches at 8 bases. The CDR3 has 14 residues. Trimming took 6 bases from V and 6 from J; bases not matched to a gene: 12. From germline, CDR1 is SQVTM and CDR2 ANQGSEA. CDR3 amino acids: CSVDPNRGGDGYTF. In nucleotides, the CDR3 is TGCAGCGTGGATCCCAACAGGGGGGGGGATGGCTACACCTTC.

Concerning this clonotype itself: A much bigger clone sits one base away, suggesting this may be a read error. V usage is TRBV7-9 and J usage is TRBJ2-7; D is unresolved. CDR1 and CDR2 (germline): SEHNR, FQNEAQ (reference sequence). Between the trimmed V and J ends, which lost 8 bases and 4 bases, there was a span of 6 bases. This CDR3 has 10 residues. The CDR3 DNA follows: TGTGCCAGCGGATGGTACGAGCAGTACTTC. Its translation is CASGWYEQYF.

On this clonotype itself: A junction boundary mismatches the germline segment, possibly from a read error. The chain employs TRBV7-2 and TRBJ2-4, with TRBD2 matching over 9 bases. The J call could be wrong; TRBJ2-7 is a better fit for the DNA end. The CDR3 is 17 residues long. CDR1 and CDR2 (germline): SGHTA, FQGNSA. The CDR3 DNA reads TGTGCCAGCAGCTTAGTGTCTACTAGCGGGTACTCCTGCGAGCAGTACTTC. Protein: CASSLVSTSGYSCEQYF.

This clonotype was seen a few times. This clone may be a read error of a much larger clone one base away. The chain is built from TRBV29-1 and TRBJ2-3; 7 bases match TRBD1. The CDR3 is made up of 13 amino acids. With 4 bases clipped from V and 3 bases from J, the junction kept 4 bases outside the gene matches. Per the germline V gene, CDR1 is SQVTM and CDR2 is ANQGSEA. This CDR3 is CSVGGRGTDTQYF. Written as DNA, the CDR3 is TGCAGCGTTGGTGGCAGGGGGACAGATACGCAGTATTTT.

The V and J genes are TRBV19 and TRBJ1-6, with D possibly matching TRBD1 (6 bases). Trimming took 6 bases from V and 8 from J, leaving 17 bases between them. There are 15 residues in the CDR3. Germline CDR1 reads LNHDA; CDR2 reads SQIVND (reference sequence). CDR3 in DNA: TGTGCCAGTAGGAACGAACAGGGTTGGGATTCACCCCTCCACTTT. Protein sequence: CASRNEQGWDSPLHF.

The chain combines TRBV30 with TRBJ2-1; 7 bases agree with TRBD2. The CDR3 contains 13 residues. CDR1 is GTSNPN, CDR2 SVGIG, per germline (reference sequence). V lost 5 bases to trimming and J lost 6 bases; unmatched junction nucleotides: 7. The CDR3 here is CAWGPTSPNEQFF. In DNA, the CDR3 is TGTGCCTGGGGCCCGACTAGCCCCAATGAGCAGTTCTTC.

This clonotype was seen more than once but under ten times. The chain joins TRBV7-3 to TRBJ2-1; 9 bases line up with TRBD2. V lost 1 base and J lost 9; bases outside the gene matches: 7. Germline CDR1 SGHTA, CDR2 FQGTGA. The CDR3 spans 15 residues. CDR3 coding DNA: TGTGCCAGCAGCTTAAGGCGGGAGGGCCACTTTGAGCAGTTCTTC. Its translation is CASSLRREGHFEQFF.

As concerns this clonotype: No DNA is shown, since the ends of the CDR3 on it are uncertain; the CDR3 is the one TCRdb lists. The chain recombines TRBV28 with TRBJ2-7. The CDR3 is 13 amino acids in total, end residues counted. Germline lookup yields CDR1 MDHEN and CDR2 SYDVKM. CDR3: CASSSSPPYEQYF.

This chain joins TRBV20-1 and TRBJ2-3; 7 bases line up with TRBD2. J was trimmed by 1 base and V by 7 bases; bases with no gene match: 5. This CDR3 has 13 residues. Germline loops: CDR1 DFQATT, CDR2 SNEGSKA (reference sequence). The CDR3, as DNA: TGCAGTGAGGGCGGGAGAGGCACAGATACGCAGTATTTT. Translated, it gives CSEGGRGTDTQYF.